The 15 T cell receptor beta chains given below trace back to one sample, sequenced in a study of technical replicates of blood from a few donors. Clones were read by immunoSEQ multiplex PCR, and TCRdb kept only the in-frame ones, dropping some. The sample has fewer than 100,000 clones, under 97% seen once. The sequenced material came from T cells isolated from PBMCs. These receptor sequences come from a human donor in good health.

This clone was detected once. The rearrangement uses TRBV6-6 and TRBJ2-1; 7 positions agree with TRBD2. The CDR3 spans 14 residues. Germline V gene data show CDR1 as MNHNY and CDR2 as SVGAGI (reference sequence). The J segment lost 10 bases and the V segment lost 2 bases, leaving 8 bases of the junction unmatched. The chain's CDR3 is CASSYPGRNREQFF. The CDR3 coding sequence is TGTGCCAGCAGTTACCCCGGGAGGAACAGAGAGCAGTTCTTC.

This rearrangement joins TRBV19 to TRBJ1-1, with 12 bases lining up with TRBD1. V lost 9 bases to trimming and J lost 3 bases; unmatched junction nucleotides: 11. CDR3 size: 16 residues. The germline V gene has CDR1 LNHDA and CDR2 SQIVND (reference sequence). CDR3 residues: CASFPGTGGTYTEAFF. The CDR3 nucleotides are TGTGCCAGCTTCCCCGGGACAGGGGGCACTTACACTGAAGCTTTCTTT.

CDR3 nucleotide sequence: TGTGCCTGGAGTGTACAACTAGGTGGAAACACCATATATTTT. This sequence encodes CAWSVQLGGNTIYF. The chain links TRBV30 to TRBJ1-3; D not resolved. V lost 0 bases and J 3 bases, leaving 9 bases between the germline ends. CDR1 is GTSNPN, CDR2 SVGIG, per germline (reference sequence). CDR3 size: 14 residues.

V usage is TRBV7-9 and J usage is TRBJ1-5, with 8 bases aligning to TRBD1. With 5 bases clipped from V and 5 bases from J, the junction kept 11 bases outside the gene matches. CDR3 length: 16 residues. The germline gives CDR1 SEHNR, CDR2 FQNEAQ (reference sequence). The CDR3 reads CASSNSGTGNHQPQHF. The CDR3 DNA sequence: TGTGCCAGCAGCAACTCCGGGACAGGCAACCATCAGCCCCAGCATTTT.

The V and J genes are TRBV5-4 and TRBJ1-1, with unresolved D. This CDR3 is 15 amino acids long. Germline V lookup: CDR1 SGHNT, CDR2 YYREEE (reference sequence). V lost 0 bases and J 1 base, leaving 10 bases between the germline ends. CDR3 sequence reads: CASSLALRENTEAFF. DNA of the CDR3: TGTGCCAGCAGCTTGGCCTTAAGAGAGAACACTGAAGCTTTCTTT.

This chain uses TRBV4-1 with TRBJ2-1; the match to TRBD1 covers 7 bases. Germline V gene lookup returns CDR1 MGHRA and CDR2 YSYEKL. Losses at the gene ends were 4 bases for V and 0 bases for J; bases not matched to a gene: 9. This CDR3 is 17 amino acids long. The CDR3 DNA is TGCGCCAGCAGCCCCACCACCAGGACAGGCTCCTACAATGAGCAGTTCTTC. Encoded protein: CASSPTTRTGSYNEQFF.

The chain couples TRBV28 to TRBJ2-2, with 7 bases lining up with TRBD1. The CDR3 has 16 residues. The junction had 7 bases not matched to a gene; V was cut back by 1 base and J by 5 bases. Germline V gives CDR1 MDHEN, CDR2 SYDVKM. The DNA for the CDR3 is TGTGCCAGCAGTTTATTAGAGGGGGCAAGAACCGGGGAGCTGTTTTTT. It specifies CASSLLEGARTGELFF.

The V and J genes are TRBV6-5 and TRBJ2-5; 7 bases align to TRBD1. The CDR3 covers 14 residues. J was trimmed by 4 bases and V by 5 bases; bases with no gene match: 7. Germline CDR1 is MNHEY and CDR2 is SVGAGI. As DNA, the CDR3 is TGTGCCAGCAGTCTGGACAGGATCCGAGAGACCCAGTACTTC. It specifies CASSLDRIRETQYF.

This sequence joins TRBV18 and TRBJ1-1; the D gene is possibly TRBD1 (6 bases). Trimming left V 0 bases short and J 1 base short, with 9 bases between. The V gene's germline CDR1 is KGHSH and CDR2 LQKENI. The CDR3 has 15 residues. The CDR3 reads CASSPPQGANTEAFF. Here the CDR3 DNA reads TGTGCCAGCTCACCACCACAGGGTGCGAACACTGAAGCTTTCTTT.

The chain has TRBV6-5 and TRBJ2-5; 10 bases line up with TRBD1. The germline CDR1 and CDR2 sequences are MNHEY and SVGAGI. This CDR3 has 15 residues. Losses at the gene ends were 7 bases for V and 1 base for J; bases not matched to a gene: 6. CDR3 residues: CASTETGGGQETQYF. In DNA, the CDR3 is TGTGCCAGCACCGAGACAGGGGGCGGCCAAGAGACCCAGTACTTC.

V and J are TRBV27 and TRBJ2-5; the match to TRBD2 covers 7 bases. CDR1 is MNHEY and CDR2 is SMNVEV in the germline V gene (reference sequence). The CDR3 extends over 15 amino acids. V dropped 3 bases and J dropped 2; count of bases not matched to a gene: 6. CDR3 DNA: TGTGCCAGCAGTTTTACTAGCGCGTTACAAGAGACCCAGTACTTC. Translation gives CASSFTSALQETQYF.

J is TRBJ1-1 and V is TRBV7-9; 7 nucleotides line up with TRBD1. Unmatched junction bases numbered 19, after V lost 5 bases and J lost 4 bases. The CDR3 length is 18 residues. Per germline, CDR1 SEHNR and CDR2 FQNEAQ (reference sequence). This chain's CDR3 is CASSQPTGLRNRGTEAFF. The CDR3 region has the DNA TGTGCCAGCAGCCAACCTACGGGGTTAAGGAACAGGGGCACTGAAGCTTTCTTT.

CDR3 DNA sequence: TGCGCCAGCAGCGTCGGGGGGGAGGGGTATGAGCAGTTCTTC. Translating gives CASSVGGEGYEQFF. This rearrangement joins TRBV5-1 to TRBJ2-1; 8 nucleotides align to TRBD2. This CDR3 is 14 amino acids long. V lost 4 bases, J lost 8 bases, and 8 bases stayed unmatched. CDR1 and CDR2 (germline): SGHRS, YFSETQ.

The rearrangement links TRBV28 to TRBJ1-1, with unresolved D. CDR3 length: 12 residues. V was clipped by 6 bases and J by 2 bases, with 7 bases between them. Germline-derived CDR1 and CDR2 are MDHEN and SYDVKM. Written as DNA, the CDR3 is TGTGCCAGCAGATACAGAAACACTGAAGCTTTCTTT. The encoded protein is CASRYRNTEAFF.

The CDR3 region is CASSRGTEAFF. In DNA, the CDR3 is TGTGCCAGCAGTCGGGGAACTGAAGCTTTCTTT. The rearrangement joins TRBV7-9 to TRBJ1-1; D gene ambiguous. The CDR3 sequence is 11 residues long. V lost 6 bases, J lost 5 bases, and 7 bases lay in between. From germline, CDR1 is SEHNR and CDR2 FQNEAQ (reference sequence). Full variable domain (missing parts from reference TRBV7-9 and TRBJ1-1): DTGVSQNPRHKITKRGQNVTFRCDPISEHNRLYWYRQTLGQGPEFLTYFQNEAQLEKSRLLSDRFSAERPKGSFSTLEIQRTEQGDSAMYLCASSRGTEAFFGQGTRLTVV.